Below are 6 T cell receptor beta chains sequenced from a single sample in a study of control samples from healthy donors and cancer patients. Method: immunoSEQ multiplex PCR; TCRdb's copy keeps in-frame clones and lacks some. The sample holds roughly 140,000 clones; about 89% are singletons and the top ten take 4.9%. Sample: blood. These TCRs come from a man aged 30-40 years in good health.

The V gene is TRBV7-3, the J gene TRBJ2-7, with 10 bases matching TRBD2. Per the germline V gene, CDR1 is SGHTA and CDR2 is FQGTGA. The CDR3 runs to 15 residues. Losses at the gene ends were 2 bases for V and 2 bases for J; bases not matched to a gene: 3. In nucleotides, the CDR3 is TGTGCCAGCAGCTTACAAGCGGGGGGGACCTACGAGCAGTACTTC. Its protein is CASSLQAGGTYEQYF.

V and J are TRBV4-3 and TRBJ2-1; the D gene is possibly TRBD2 (5 bases). The CDR3 extends over 13 amino acids. Germline loops: CDR1 LGHNA, CDR2 YSLEER. Trimming pared 3 bases from V and 10 bases from J, leaving 13 bases between. CDR3 sequence (DNA): TGCGCCAGCAGCCAGGAACCTGGACTCGAGCAGTTCTTC. Its protein is CASSQEPGLEQFF.

V is TRBV7-8 and J is TRBJ1-6; a possible D gene is TRBD1 (6 bases). CDR1 and CDR2 from the germline V gene are SGHVS and FQNEAQ. The CDR3 spans 15 residues. V was shortened by 1 base and J by 7 bases, with 11 bases between the two germline ends. The CDR3 loop reads CASSLELDRNSPLHF. The CDR3 DNA follows: TGTGCCAGCAGCTTAGAATTGGACAGAAATTCACCCCTCCACTTT.

V usage is TRBV18 and J usage is TRBJ2-7, with 7 bases aligning to TRBD1. This CDR3 spans 15 amino acids. V was pared by 3 bases and J by 4 bases, with 9 bases of the junction left unmatched. CDR1 and CDR2 from the germline V gene are KGHSH and LQKENI. For the CDR3, the DNA is TGTGCCAGCTCACCGGTCGGACAGGCCCCTTACGAGCAGTACTTC. As protein: CASSPVGQAPYEQYF.

CDR3 nucleotides: TGTGCCAGCAGTTACAGTAGGGGGTGGAGTGGCCAGTACTTC. It encodes CASSYSRGWSGQYF. The chain joins TRBV6-5 to TRBJ2-5; D may be TRBD1 (6 bases). Trimming pared 2 bases from V and 10 bases from J, leaving 17 bases between. Germline loops: CDR1 MNHEY, CDR2 SVGAGI. The CDR3 sequence is 14 residues long.

This chain uses TRBV9 with TRBJ1-6; unclear D gene. Germline V gene sequence: CDR1 SGDLS, CDR2 YYNGEE. Trimming removed 0 bases at V and 7 bases at J, with 8 bases between. The CDR3 extends over 14 amino acids. The CDR3, as DNA: TGTGCCAGCAGCGTAGAGTGGGGAAATTCACCCCTCCACTTT. Its protein is CASSVEWGNSPLHF.